These 27 T cell receptor beta chains share one sample of origin, sequenced in a study of blood T cell repertoires in COVID-19. Profiled with immunoSEQ multiplex PCR; TCRdb holds only in-frame clones, not every one. This table holds about 110,000 clones, 88% found once. Material: peripheral blood. The receptors here all came from a human donor in a cohort sampled during active COVID-19.

The chain carries TRBV11-3 and TRBJ2-3; TRBD2 is a possible D gene (6 bases). Germline loops: CDR1 SGHNT, CDR2 YENEEA. V lost 1 base to trimming and J lost 6 bases, with 11 bases between them. There are 14 residues in the CDR3. Here the CDR3 reads CASSLGPRGDTQYF. CDR3 nucleotides: TGTGCCAGCAGCTTAGGGCCCCGGGGGGATACGCAGTATTTT.

This chain connects TRBV18 to TRBJ1-1, with 7 bases that match TRBD1. Germline V gene lookup returns CDR1 KGHSH and CDR2 LQKENI. V lost 3 bases and J lost 3; bases outside the gene matches: 4. This CDR3 comprises 14 residues. CDR3 sequence: CASSPRQGHTEAFF. CDR3 nucleotides: TGTGCCAGCTCACCCCGACAGGGACACACTGAAGCTTTCTTT.

Note on this clone: Compared with germline, one end of the junction differs, possibly owing to a read error. This sequence joins TRBV7-7 and TRBJ2-7, with 7 bases lining up with TRBD1. Germline assignment: CDR1 SSHAT and CDR2 FNYEAQ (reference sequence). The CDR3 length is 20 residues. The CDR3 protein is CASSLENGATGTGDSYEQYF. CDR3 coding DNA: TGTGCTAGCAGCTTAGAGAACGGCGCCACCGGCACAGGGGACTCCTACGAGCAGTACTTC.

The rearrangement joins TRBV7-8 to TRBJ1-2, with a weak D call TRBD1 (6 bases). Germline V gene sequence: CDR1 SGHVS, CDR2 FQNEAQ. The CDR3 consists of 15 residues. Trimming pared 5 bases from V and 8 bases from J, leaving 21 bases between. CDR3 in DNA: TGTGCCAGCAGCATCAAGATAACAGGGTGGGAGGGCTACACCTTC. Its translation: CASSIKITGWEGYTF.

The rearrangement uses TRBV5-1 and TRBJ2-6; 9 positions agree with TRBD1. This CDR3 is 16 amino acids long. Germline V gives CDR1 SGHRS, CDR2 YFSETQ. Trimming removed 4 bases from V and 4 bases from J; junction bases left unmatched: 6. CDR3 nucleotide sequence: TGCGCCAGCAGCCGGGGACAGGGACACGGGGCCAACGTCCTGACTTTC. It is translated as CASSRGQGHGANVLTF.

The CDR3 coding sequence is TGTGCCAGCAGCTCCGGGACAGGGTCGGACGAGCAGTTCTTC. It translates to CASSSGTGSDEQFF. The chain uses TRBV13 and TRBJ2-1, with 9 nucleotides matching TRBD1. Germline CDR1 PRHDT, CDR2 FYEKMQ (reference sequence). The junction had 8 bases not matched to a gene; V was cut back by 4 bases and J by 10 bases. This CDR3 comprises 14 residues.

The CDR3 loop reads CASSQERFRDRFEQYF. CDR3 in DNA: TGCGCCAGCAGCCAAGAGCGGTTCAGGGATCGTTTCGAGCAGTACTTC. The rearrangement links TRBV4-1 to TRBJ2-7; possible D gene TRBD1, 5 bases. CDR1 MGHRA and CDR2 YSYEKL come from the germline V gene. There are 16 residues in the CDR3. Between the trimmed V and J ends, which lost 0 bases and 6 bases, there was a span of 18 bases.

The V gene is TRBV7-9, the J gene TRBJ2-7; weak D call: TRBD1 (5 bases). Germline CDR1 and CDR2: SEHNR and FQNEAQ (reference sequence). The CDR3 has 13 amino acids. Between the trimmed V and J ends, which lost 0 bases and 9 bases, there was a span of 12 bases. The CDR3 sequence: CASSLAAGLLQYF. DNA of the CDR3: TGTGCCAGCAGCTTAGCGGCAGGGTTGCTGCAGTACTTC.

The V call is TRBV27, the J call TRBJ2-7; TRBD2 might be the D (6 bases). Between the trimmed V and J ends, which lost 3 bases and 1 base, there was a span of 7 bases. The CDR3 extends over 13 amino acids. Germline CDR1 MNHEY, CDR2 SMNVEV (reference sequence). The CDR3 DNA reads as TGTGCCAGCAGTTTTGGGGGGTCCTACGAGCAGTACTTC. Its protein is CASSFGGSYEQYF.

The gene calls are TRBV5-8 and TRBJ1-4, with 7 bases that match TRBD1. The CDR3 has 16 amino acids. Trimming at V came to 4 bases and at J to 8 bases, leaving 14 bases not matched to a gene. In germline, CDR1 is SGHTS, CDR2 YDEGEE. The CDR3 DNA is TGTGCCAGCAGCCCAAGATCACAGGGGTTGGGAGAAAAACTGTTTTTT. The encoded protein is CASSPRSQGLGEKLFF.

The rearrangement uses TRBV6-5 and TRBJ2-1; 9 positions agree with TRBD1. CDR3 size: 15 residues. The V segment lost 5 bases and the J segment 7 bases; nucleotides outside the gene matches: 9. Germline loops: CDR1 MNHEY, CDR2 SVGAGI. Here the CDR3 DNA reads TGTGCCAGCAGTACCACAGGGGGCGCAGTAAATGAGCAGTTCTTC. As protein: CASSTTGGAVNEQFF.

The genes are TRBV7-6 and TRBJ2-3; 7 bases agree with TRBD2. The length of the CDR3 is 15 residues. The germline gives CDR1 SGHVS, CDR2 FNYEAQ. V lost 1 base to trimming and J lost 0 bases; unmatched junction nucleotides: 1. The chain's CDR3 is CASSLDSGSTDTQYF. In DNA form, the CDR3 reads TGTGCCAGCAGCTTAGATAGCGGGAGCACAGATACGCAGTATTTT.

This clone was counted only a few times. The V and J genes are TRBV28 and TRBJ2-7, with D possibly TRBD1 on 5 matching bases. This CDR3 has 15 amino acids. Germline values: CDR1 MDHEN, CDR2 SYDVKM. The V end lost 6 bases, the J end lost 5 bases, and 20 bases lay between the germline ends. CDR3 in amino acids: CASSLFRAGYNEQYF. CDR3 DNA: TGTGCCAGCAGCCTTTTCAGGGCAGGGTATAACGAGCAGTACTTC.

The chain employs TRBV9 and TRBJ1-5; D gene uncertain. CDR1 is SGDLS, CDR2 YYNGEE, per germline. This CDR3 spans 16 amino acids. Deletions cut 3 bases from V and 3 bases from J, with 16 bases between. The DNA of the CDR3 is TGTGCCAGCAGCGGGAGTGAAGATGACTCCAATCAGCCCCAGCATTTT. Encoded protein: CASSGSEDDSNQPQHF.

This clone has only a few counts. A read error may produce the germline difference seen at one junction end. The genes are TRBV29-1 and TRBJ2-6; 7 nucleotides align to TRBD1. CDR1 and CDR2 from the germline V gene are SQVTM and ANQGSEA. The CDR3 contains 12 residues. The CDR3 sequence: CSVEVQGRGPVF. CDR3 nucleotide sequence: TGCAGCGTTGAAGTACAGGGAAGGGGGCCGGTTTTC. The full variable domain, its missing parts supplied by reference TRBV29-1 and TRBJ2-6, is SAVISQKPSRDICQRGTSLTIQCQVDSQVTMMFWYRQQPGQSLTLIATANQGSEATYESGFVIDKFPISRPNLTFSTLTVSNMSPEDSSIYLCSVEVQGRGPVFGAGSRLTVL.

V is TRBV3-1 (or the pseudogene TRBV3-2) and J is TRBJ2-1; possibly TRBD2 for D (6 bases). The CDR3 is 15 amino acids. Germline assignment: CDR1 LGHDT and CDR2 YNNKEL (reference sequence). Trimming took 4 bases from V and 6 from J, leaving 16 bases between them. This chain's CDR3 is CASSPLTGRGNEQFF. As DNA, the CDR3 is TGTGCCAGCAGCCCTCTGACGGGGCGGGGCAATGAGCAGTTCTTC.

The V call is TRBV5-1, the J call TRBJ2-5; D gene uncertain. The CDR3 sequence is 14 residues long. Germline CDR1 SGHRS, CDR2 YFSETQ. V was trimmed by 4 bases and J by 4 bases, leaving 14 bases between them. The CDR3 reads CASSPWASSETQYF. CDR3 DNA sequence: TGCGCCAGCAGCCCGTGGGCCTCTTCAGAGACCCAGTACTTC.

The chain couples TRBV7-8 to TRBJ1-1; no reliable D call. CDR3 length equals 16 residues. CDR1 SGHVS and CDR2 FQNEAQ come from the germline V gene. Trimming pared 3 bases from V and 0 bases from J, leaving 14 bases between. The CDR3 spells CASSFRRDGVNTEAFF. CDR3 coding DNA: TGTGCCAGCAGCTTCAGGAGGGATGGGGTGAACACTGAAGCTTTCTTT.

The chain joins TRBV7-8 to TRBJ1-2; D remains ambiguous. V was clipped by 5 bases and J by 8 bases, with 9 bases between them. CDR1 SGHVS and CDR2 FQNEAQ come from the germline V gene. The CDR3 totals 11 residues. The CDR3 here is CASSPGVGYTF. In DNA, the CDR3 is TGTGCCAGCAGCCCCGGGGTGGGCTACACCTTC.

This clone was recorded a few times. The J gene is TRBJ2-2, the V gene TRBV11-2; D call uncertain. V lost 1 base and J 3 bases, leaving 6 bases between the germline ends. The CDR3 is 14 residues long. CDR1 is SGHAT, CDR2 FQNNGV, per germline. CDR3 residues: CASSLAAYTGELFF. CDR3 sequence (DNA): TGTGCCAGCAGCTTAGCAGCGTACACCGGGGAGCTGTTTTTT.

This clone occurred once. This chain links TRBV9 with TRBJ2-1; 9 positions match TRBD2. Germline CDR1 is SGDLS and CDR2 is YYNGEE. The CDR3 runs to 16 residues. Germline trimming cut 4 bases from V and 3 bases from J; bases unmatched to any gene: 8. The CDR3 protein is CASSSVAGALYNEQFF. The CDR3 bases are TGTGCCAGCAGCTCGGTAGCGGGAGCCCTCTACAATGAGCAGTTCTTC. Full variable domain (remainder filled in from reference TRBV9 and TRBJ2-1): DSGVTQTPKHLITATGQRVTLRCSPRSGDLSVYWYQQSLDQGLQFLIQYYNGEERAKGNILERFSAQQFPDLHSELNLSSLELGDSALYFCASSSVAGALYNEQFFGPGTRLTVL.

The rearrangement joins TRBV5-1 to TRBJ2-1; 9 nucleotides line up with TRBD2. The CDR3 is 15 residues long. Germline V gene data show CDR1 as SGHRS and CDR2 as YFSETQ. The V and J ends lost 4 bases and 2 bases, in that order; junction bases with no gene match: 4. CDR3 region: CASSLPSGTYNEQFF. The DNA for the CDR3 is TGCGCCAGCAGCCTGCCTAGCGGGACCTACAATGAGCAGTTCTTC.

The chain links TRBV9 to TRBJ2-1, with 7 bases aligning to TRBD1. J was trimmed by 10 bases and V by 3 bases; bases with no gene match: 7. There are 13 residues in the CDR3. The germline V gene has CDR1 SGDLS and CDR2 YYNGEE. CDR3 DNA: TGTGCCAGCAGCGCCCGACAGGGTGGGGAGCAGTTCTTC. It codes for CASSARQGGEQFF.

CDR3 region: CASSQALAGGKDTQYF. CDR3 nucleotides: TGTGCCAGCAGTCAGGCCCTAGCGGGAGGAAAGGATACGCAGTATTTT. The chain carries TRBV14 and TRBJ2-3; 11 bases align to TRBD2. Germline V CDR1 and CDR2: SGHDN, FVKESK. V gave up 6 bases and J gave up 6 bases; unmatched junction bases: 11. This CDR3 contains 16 residues.

V is TRBV6-6 and J is TRBJ2-1; 14 bases are a match to TRBD2. Germline trimming cut 5 bases from V and 3 bases from J; bases unmatched to any gene: 6. Germline CDR1 reads MNHNY; CDR2 reads SVGAGI (reference sequence). CDR3 size: 17 residues. The CDR3 DNA is TGTGCCAGCAGTCATGGACTAGCGGGGGGCGGCTACAATGAGCAGTTCTTC. Its translation: CASSHGLAGGGYNEQFF.

This chain links TRBV6-6 with TRBJ2-2; no firm D call. Germline V gives CDR1 MNHNY, CDR2 SVGAGI (reference sequence). CDR3 length: 14 residues. Trimming removed 7 bases from V and 3 bases from J, with 12 bases in between. DNA of the CDR3: TGTGCCAGCACCCGAGACACGTACACCGGGGAGCTGTTTTTT. The encoded protein is CASTRDTYTGELFF.

This rearrangement joins TRBV9 to TRBJ2-1; no reliable D call. CDR3 size: 15 residues. Germline V lookup: CDR1 SGDLS, CDR2 YYNGEE. Trimming took 0 bases from V and 2 from J, leaving 9 bases between them. This chain's CDR3 is CASSVARQTYNEQFF. The CDR3 DNA is TGTGCCAGCAGCGTAGCTCGACAAACCTACAATGAGCAGTTCTTC.